This T cell receptor beta chain was sequenced during a study of cytomegalovirus exposure and HLA in healthy donors. This PCR relied on a set of 60 Vbeta primers and 13 Jbeta primers. Repertoires were generated with immunoSEQ multiplex PCR, while TCRdb's copy carries only in-frame clones and drops some. The sample shows 150,000 to 200,000 clones, about four fifths of them seen only once. Trimming shortened V by 1 base and J by 6 bases, and 17 bases separated the two germline ends. The CDR3 loop spans 15 amino acids. From germline, CDR1 is SGHRS and CDR2 YFSETQ. The sample comprised PBMCs. The chain joins TRBV5-1 to TRBJ2-7; TRBD2 might be the D (6 bases). This TCR came from a woman aged 50 to 65 in good health and CMV-seropositive. CDR3 sequence: CASSLSASVKAEQYF. CDR3 DNA: TGCGCCAGCAGCTTGTCGGCTAGCGTAAAGGCCGAGCAGTACTTC.